The 6 T cell receptor beta chains reported below all come from one sample, sequenced in a study of T cell changes during pregnancy in multiple sclerosis. Method: immunoSEQ multiplex PCR; TCRdb's copy keeps in-frame clones and lacks some. The table shows around 100,000 clones, with more than 85% occurring only once. Here the sequenced sample was peripheral blood, taken in the second trimester of pregnancy. The receptors stem from a female donor with multiple sclerosis, enrolled in a pregnancy study.

The CDR3 region is CASSGGAGYNEQFF. The CDR3 nucleotides read TGTGCCAGCAGCGGGGGCGCCGGCTACAATGAGCAGTTCTTC. This chain connects TRBV19 to TRBJ2-1; 8 positions agree with TRBD2. Germline-derived CDR1 and CDR2 are LNHDA and SQIVND (reference sequence). The CDR3 consists of 14 residues. V shed 9 bases, J shed 3 bases, and the junction held 7 bases outside the gene matches.

The chain has TRBV5-1 and TRBJ2-2; a weak D match, TRBD2 (6 bases). In germline, CDR1 is SGHRS, CDR2 YFSETQ. Trimming shortened V by 0 bases and J by 6 bases, and 12 bases separated the two germline ends. This CDR3 contains 15 residues. The CDR3 sequence: CASSLVGGSAGELFF. The CDR3 DNA reads TGCGCCAGCAGCTTGGTGGGAGGTAGCGCCGGGGAGCTGTTTTTT.

The V call is TRBV5-1, the J call TRBJ2-3; 9 positions agree with TRBD2. Germline values: CDR1 SGHRS, CDR2 YFSETQ. The CDR3 spans 18 residues. J lost 2 bases, V lost 0 bases, and 10 bases had no gene match. The CDR3 DNA is TGCGCCAGCAGCTTGGCCAACCTGGGACTAGCTTACACAGATACGCAGTATTTT. As protein: CASSLANLGLAYTDTQYF.

The sample holds a few counts of this clone. This chain uses TRBV2 with TRBJ2-3; TRBD2 might be the D (5 bases). V was pared by 1 base and J by 1 base, with 6 bases between. This CDR3 is built from 14 residues. The germline V gene encodes CDR1 SNHLY and CDR2 FYNNEI. CDR3 sequence reads: CASSEGGRTDTQYF. CDR3 sequence (DNA): TGTGCCAGCAGTGAAGGCGGGCGCACAGATACGCAGTATTTT.

This clone was counted once. This chain links TRBV18 with TRBJ2-5, with 11 positions matching TRBD2. V shed 6 bases, J shed 1 base, and the junction held 13 bases outside the gene matches. The CDR3 loop spans 18 amino acids. The germline V gene encodes CDR1 KGHSH and CDR2 LQKENI. The CDR3 region is CASSGTIGTSGAQETQYF. As DNA, the CDR3 is TGTGCCAGCTCTGGGACGATCGGGACTAGCGGAGCCCAAGAGACCCAGTACTTC.

The V gene is TRBV6-6, the J gene TRBJ1-1; no reliable D call. CDR1 is MNHNY and CDR2 is SVGAGI in the germline V gene (reference sequence). The length of the CDR3 is 13 residues. V dropped 6 bases and J dropped 11 bases, with 19 bases sitting between them. Here the CDR3 DNA reads TGTGCCAGCAGCCACTACCCCCGGGGTGTGGCTTTCTTT. Its translation is CASSHYPRGVAFF.